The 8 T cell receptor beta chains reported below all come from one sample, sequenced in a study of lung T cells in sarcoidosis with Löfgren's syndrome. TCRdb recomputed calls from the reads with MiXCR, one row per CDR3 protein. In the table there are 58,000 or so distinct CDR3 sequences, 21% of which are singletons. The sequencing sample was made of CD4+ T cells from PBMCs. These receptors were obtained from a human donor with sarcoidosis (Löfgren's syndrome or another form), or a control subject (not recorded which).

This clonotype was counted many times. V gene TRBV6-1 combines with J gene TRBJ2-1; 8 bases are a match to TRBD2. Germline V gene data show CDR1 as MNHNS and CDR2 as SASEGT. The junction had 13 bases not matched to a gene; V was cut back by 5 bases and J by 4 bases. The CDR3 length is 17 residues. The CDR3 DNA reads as TGTGCCAGCAGTTTCCTTTTATTAGCGGGGAAATACAATGAGCAGTTCTTC. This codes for CASSFLLLAGKYNEQFF.

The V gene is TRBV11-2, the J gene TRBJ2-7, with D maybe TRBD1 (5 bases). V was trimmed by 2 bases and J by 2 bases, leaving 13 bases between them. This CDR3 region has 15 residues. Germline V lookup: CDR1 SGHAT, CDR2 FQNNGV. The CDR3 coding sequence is TGTGCCAGCAGCTTAATCAGAGCCAGGGCCTACGAGCAGTACTTC. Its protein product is CASSLIRARAYEQYF.

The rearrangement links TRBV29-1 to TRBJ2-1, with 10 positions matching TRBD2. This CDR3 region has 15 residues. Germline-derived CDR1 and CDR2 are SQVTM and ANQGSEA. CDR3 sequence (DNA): TGCAAGGTGGGAGCGGGGGGGCCTGAGGACAATGAGCAGTTCTTC. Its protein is CKVGAGGPEDNEQFF.

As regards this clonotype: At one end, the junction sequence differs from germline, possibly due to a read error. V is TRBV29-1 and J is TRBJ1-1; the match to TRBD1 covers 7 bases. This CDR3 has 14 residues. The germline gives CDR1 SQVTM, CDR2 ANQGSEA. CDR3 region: CSVRPQGVNTGAFF. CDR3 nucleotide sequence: TGCAGCGTTAGACCCCAGGGGGTGAACACTGGAGCTTTCTTT. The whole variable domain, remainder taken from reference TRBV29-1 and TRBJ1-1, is SAVISQKPSRDICQRGTSLTIQCQVDSQVTMMFWYRQQPGQSLTLIATANQGSEATYESGFVIDKFPISRPNLTFSTLTVSNMSPEDSSIYLCSVRPQGVNTGAFFGQGTRLTVV.

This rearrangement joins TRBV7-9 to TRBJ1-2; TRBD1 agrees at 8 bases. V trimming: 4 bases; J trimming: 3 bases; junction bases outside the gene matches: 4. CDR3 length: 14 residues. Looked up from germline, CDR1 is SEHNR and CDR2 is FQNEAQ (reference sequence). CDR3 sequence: CASSSGQGDYGYTF. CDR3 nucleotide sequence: TGTGCCAGCAGCTCCGGACAGGGTGACTATGGCTACACCTTC.

The CDR3 DNA sequence: TGTGCCTACCAGGTAACTGAAGCTTTCTTT. It translates to CAYQVTEAFF. The chain has TRBV30 and TRBJ1-1; D unresolved. There are 10 residues in the CDR3. V lost 7 bases and J 5 bases, leaving 8 bases between the germline ends. CDR1 GTSNPN and CDR2 SVGIG come from the germline V gene (reference sequence).

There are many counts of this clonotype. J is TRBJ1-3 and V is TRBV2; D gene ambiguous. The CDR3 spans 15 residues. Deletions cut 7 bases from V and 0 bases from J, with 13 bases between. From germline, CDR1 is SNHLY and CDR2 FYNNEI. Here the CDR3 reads CASNPLLASGNTIYF. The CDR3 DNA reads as TGTGCCAGCAACCCCTTATTGGCCTCTGGAAACACCATATATTTT.

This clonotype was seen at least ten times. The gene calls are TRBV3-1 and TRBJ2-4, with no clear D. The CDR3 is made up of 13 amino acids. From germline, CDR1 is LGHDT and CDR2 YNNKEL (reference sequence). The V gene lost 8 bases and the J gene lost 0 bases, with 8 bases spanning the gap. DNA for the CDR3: TGTGCCAGCGCCGGGCCAGCCAAAAACATTCAGTACTTC. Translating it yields CASAGPAKNIQYF.